Following are 24 T cell receptor beta chains from one sample sequenced in a study of CD8+CD57+ T cells in acquired aplastic anemia. CDR3 and TCR beta VDJ profiling relied on a genomic DNA template. TCRdb reprocessed the reads via MiXCR and lists one record per CDR3 protein. The sample gives under 200,000 distinct CDR3 sequences, over 60% of which show up once; 46% is in the top ten. Material: sorted CD4+, CD8+, or CD8+CD57+ T cells (not recorded which) from PBMCs. All receptors come from a human donor with severe aplastic anemia or a healthy control (not recorded which).

As to this clonotype: Germline is not matched at one junction end, which may reflect a read error. This sequence joins TRBV9 and TRBJ2-1; 8 bases align to TRBD2. The CDR3 sequence is 19 residues long. Germline V CDR1 and CDR2: SGDLS, YYNGEE. Written as DNA, the CDR3 is TGCGCCAGCAGCGTCACTAGGGTAGCGGGGACTACCTCCTACAATGAGCAGTTCTTC. Translated: CASSVTRVAGTTSYNEQFF.

This sequence joins TRBV29-1 and TRBJ1-1; the D is unclear. V lost 4 bases and J lost 0, with 9 bases in between. Germline loops: CDR1 SQVTM, CDR2 ANQGSEA. This CDR3 is built from 13 residues. This CDR3 is CSVAGHLNTEAFF. For the CDR3, the DNA is TGCAGCGTTGCGGGTCACCTGAACACTGAAGCTTTCTTT.

The chain links TRBV20-1 to TRBJ2-7; D might be TRBD1 (5 bases). Trimming pared 2 bases from V and 0 bases from J, leaving 14 bases between. The CDR3 is 15 amino acids. Germline V CDR1 and CDR2: DFQATT, SNEGSKA (reference sequence). The CDR3 bases are TGCAGTGCTAGACCCGACAGCCAAAACTCCTACGAGCAGTACTTC. The encoded protein is CSARPDSQNSYEQYF.

In its sample, this clonotype was seen many times. The chain is built from TRBV4-3 and TRBJ2-3; the match to TRBD2 covers 8 bases. Germline CDR1 LGHNA, CDR2 YSLEER. V gave up 0 bases and J gave up 4 bases; unmatched junction bases: 3. CDR3 size: 15 residues. CDR3 DNA: TGCGCCAGCAGCCAAGATAGCGGGGAGGCAGATACGCAGTATTTT. It codes for CASSQDSGEADTQYF.

About this clonotype: One end of the junction varies from germline; a read error may be responsible. V is TRBV7-6 and J is TRBJ1-6; no firm D call. Germline V gene data show CDR1 as SGHVS and CDR2 as FNYEAQ. There are 12 residues in the CDR3. The CDR3 loop is CASSLAGSPPHF. CDR3 in DNA: TGTGCCAGCAGCTTGGCCGGATCACCCCCCCACTTT.

The chain combines TRBV2 with TRBJ2-7; TRBD2 matches at 13 bases. Per germline, CDR1 SNHLY and CDR2 FYNNEI. Trimming cost V 6 bases and J 5 bases; bases outside gene matches: 4. The CDR3 runs 14 residues. The CDR3 DNA sequence: TGTGCCAGCAGCGGGACTAGCGGGAAGGACGAGCAGTACTTC. As protein: CASSGTSGKDEQYF.

This chain uses TRBV7-9 with TRBJ2-3; a possible D gene is TRBD2 (6 bases). The CDR3 has 14 amino acids. CDR1 and CDR2 from the germline V gene are SEHNR and FQNEAQ (reference sequence). V was cut by 6 bases and J by 6 bases, with 16 bases left in between. CDR3: CASREAAGKDTQYF. The CDR3, as DNA: TGTGCCAGCAGGGAAGCGGCGGGGAAGGATACGCAGTATTTT.

This clonotype has a count of ten or more. The chain uses TRBV7-9 and TRBJ1-2; D not resolved. Between the trimmed V and J ends, which lost 4 bases and 5 bases, there was a span of 17 bases. The CDR3 runs 15 residues. Looked up from germline, CDR1 is SEHNR and CDR2 is FQNEAQ (reference sequence). The chain's CDR3 is CASSSYRALGYGYTF. The CDR3, as DNA: TGTGCCAGCAGCTCCTATCGGGCTTTGGGGTATGGCTACACCTTC.

The chain is built from TRBV2 and TRBJ1-2, with D perhaps matching TRBD1 (5 bases). Trimming took 5 bases from V and 7 from J, leaving 11 bases between them. This CDR3 is built from 12 residues. Germline-derived CDR1 and CDR2 are SNHLY and FYNNEI. The CDR3: CASSPGLGGYTF. As DNA, the CDR3 is TGTGCCAGCAGTCCGGGACTAGGTGGCTACACCTTC.

This clonotype was found once. The V call is TRBV20-1, the J call TRBJ2-6; the D is unclear. The V end was cut by 6 bases, the J end by 0 bases, with 9 bases between. This CDR3 region has 14 residues. CDR1 and CDR2 from the germline V gene are DFQATT and SNEGSKA (reference sequence). Here the CDR3 DNA reads TGCAGTGCCCGTGAGAGCTCTGGGGCCAACGTCCTGACTTTC. This translates into CSARESSGANVLTF.

The table lists this clonotype with many counts. The gene calls are TRBV27 and TRBJ2-5; D gene uncertain. Germline loops: CDR1 MNHEY, CDR2 SMNVEV (reference sequence). The CDR3 contains 14 residues. Trimming removed 5 bases from V and 2 bases from J, with 12 bases in between. CDR3 residues: CASSPLTLQETQYF. The CDR3 DNA reads as TGTGCCAGCAGTCCCCTGACCCTTCAAGAGACCCAGTACTTC.

This clonotype was seen many times. V usage is TRBV5-1 and J usage is TRBJ1-3, with D perhaps TRBD1 (5 bases). Trimming shortened V by 2 bases and J by 3 bases, and 6 bases separated the two germline ends. The CDR3 runs 13 residues. Germline V gene lookup returns CDR1 SGHRS and CDR2 YFSETQ. For the CDR3, the DNA is TGCGCCAGCAGCTTTGGGGGTGGAAACACCATATATTTT. Translation gives CASSFGGGNTIYF.

The V and J genes are TRBV20-1 and TRBJ1-5, with 7 bases that match TRBD1. V lost 4 bases, J lost 0 bases, and 9 bases stayed unmatched. The CDR3 covers 16 residues. CDR1 is DFQATT, CDR2 SNEGSKA, per germline (reference sequence). As DNA, the CDR3 is TGCAGTGCTATTCCGTTACAGGGGACTAGCAATCAGCCCCAGCATTTT. Translating gives CSAIPLQGTSNQPQHF.

This clonotype was counted between two and nine times. This chain links TRBV27 with TRBJ1-3; D is unclear. Germline V gene data show CDR1 as MNHEY and CDR2 as SMNVEV (reference sequence). The CDR3 runs to 14 residues. V was cut by 6 bases and J by 2 bases, with 11 bases left in between. CDR3 bases: TGTGCCAGCAGCAATAGGGCTGCTGGAAACACCATATATTTT. Its translation: CASSNRAAGNTIYF.

The gene calls are TRBV5-1 and TRBJ2-2; weak D call: TRBD2 (5 bases). CDR1 SGHRS and CDR2 YFSETQ come from the germline V gene. V was shortened by 5 bases and J by 0 bases, with 11 bases between the two germline ends. The CDR3 consists of 15 residues. The CDR3 is CASRGGGANTGELFF. The CDR3 nucleotides read TGCGCCAGCAGGGGCGGAGGAGCGAACACCGGGGAGCTGTTTTTT.

This clonotype turned up a few times. This chain joins TRBV3-1 and TRBJ1-4, with 7 bases matching TRBD1. Germline V gene data show CDR1 as LGHDT and CDR2 as YNNKEL (reference sequence). The J segment lost 0 bases and the V segment lost 1 base, leaving 11 bases of the junction unmatched. This CDR3 spans 19 amino acids. The CDR3 bases are TGTGCCAGCAGCCAAGGGCATGGGACAGCTGTTGCAACTAATGAAAAACTGTTTTTT. This codes for CASSQGHGTAVATNEKLFF.

V and J are TRBV12-3 or TRBV12-4 and TRBJ2-7, with 13 bases identical to TRBD2. The CDR3 extends over 16 amino acids. V trimming: 2 bases; J trimming: 5 bases; junction bases outside the gene matches: 6. Here the CDR3 DNA reads TGTGCCAGCAGTTTACCCGGACTAGCGGGAGCACACGAGCAGTACTTC. Its protein product is CASSLPGLAGAHEQYF.

The chain links TRBV24-1 to TRBJ2-1; the D gene is possibly TRBD1 (5 bases). The V gene lost 4 bases and the J gene lost 8 bases, with 11 bases spanning the gap. The germline gives CDR1 KGHDR, CDR2 SFDVKD. This CDR3 is built from 13 residues. The CDR3 protein is CATSEPTGDEQFF. As DNA, the CDR3 is TGTGCCACCAGTGAGCCCACAGGCGATGAGCAGTTCTTC.

This clonotype was observed a single time. V usage is TRBV12-3 or TRBV12-4 and J usage is TRBJ1-1; D uncertain. Trimming left V 6 bases short and J 1 base short, with 12 bases between. The CDR3 length is 14 residues. As DNA, the CDR3 is TGTGCCAGCAGCGCTACGGCGGGGAACACTGAAGCTTTCTTT. Translating it yields CASSATAGNTEAFF.

The chain recombines TRBV7-9 with TRBJ2-2, with D maybe TRBD2 (5 bases). The germline V gene has CDR1 SEHNR and CDR2 FQNEAQ (reference sequence). The CDR3 is made up of 15 amino acids. Trimming stripped 6 bases from V and 2 bases from J, with 13 bases between. This CDR3 is CASSLDSANTGELFF. In DNA, the CDR3 is TGTGCCAGCAGTTTGGACTCCGCTAACACCGGGGAGCTGTTTTTT.

The chain recombines TRBV7-9 with TRBJ1-2, with 7 bases matching TRBD1. V dropped 5 bases and J dropped 4; count of bases not matched to a gene: 7. The CDR3 totals 14 residues. Per the germline V gene, CDR1 is SEHNR and CDR2 is FQNEAQ (reference sequence). This CDR3 is CASSRQGGAYGYTF. The CDR3, as DNA: TGTGCCAGCAGCAGACAGGGCGGCGCCTATGGCTACACCTTC.

This clonotype was seen a handful of times. The CDR3 spells CAISEAGSNQPQHF. The CDR3 region has the DNA TGTGCCATCAGTGAGGCCGGGAGCAATCAGCCCCAGCATTTT. V is TRBV10-3 and J is TRBJ1-5; no reliable D call. Germline loops: CDR1 ENHRY, CDR2 SYGVKD. V lost 2 bases to trimming and J lost 1 base, with 6 bases between them. The CDR3 runs 14 residues.

The rearrangement joins TRBV2 to TRBJ2-3, with TRBD2 as a possible D gene (5 bases). V was clipped by 2 bases and J by 4 bases, with 7 bases between them. The CDR3 spans 13 residues. Germline CDR1 is SNHLY and CDR2 is FYNNEI. The CDR3 sequence: CASSEPGADTQYF. CDR3 nucleotide sequence: TGTGCCAGCAGTGAACCCGGGGCAGATACGCAGTATTTT.

V is TRBV7-4 and J is TRBJ1-5; 11 bases match TRBD1. Trimming took 4 bases from V and 4 from J; bases not matched to a gene: 3. Germline CDR1 and CDR2: SGHVT and SQSDAQ. This CDR3 has 15 residues. DNA for the CDR3: TGTGCCAGCAGCTCCTGGGACAGGGGGAATCAGCCCCAGCATTTT. It codes for CASSSWDRGNQPQHF.